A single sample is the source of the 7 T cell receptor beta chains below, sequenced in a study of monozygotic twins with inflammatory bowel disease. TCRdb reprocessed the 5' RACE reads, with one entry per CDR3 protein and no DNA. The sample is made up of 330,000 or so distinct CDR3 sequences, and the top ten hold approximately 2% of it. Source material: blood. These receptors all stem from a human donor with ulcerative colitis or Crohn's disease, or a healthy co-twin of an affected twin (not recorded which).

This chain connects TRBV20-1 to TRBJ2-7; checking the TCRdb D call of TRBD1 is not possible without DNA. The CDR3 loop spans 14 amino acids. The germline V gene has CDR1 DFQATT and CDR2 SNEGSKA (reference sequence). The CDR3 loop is CSAPLRTGSPEQYF.

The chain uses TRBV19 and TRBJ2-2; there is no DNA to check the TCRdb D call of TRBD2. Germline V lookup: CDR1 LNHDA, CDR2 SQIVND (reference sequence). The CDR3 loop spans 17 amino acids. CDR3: CASSLRLAGANTGELFF.

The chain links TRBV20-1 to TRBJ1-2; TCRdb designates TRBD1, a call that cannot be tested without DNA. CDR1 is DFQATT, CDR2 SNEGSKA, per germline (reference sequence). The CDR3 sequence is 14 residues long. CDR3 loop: CSALRPGTGNGYTF.

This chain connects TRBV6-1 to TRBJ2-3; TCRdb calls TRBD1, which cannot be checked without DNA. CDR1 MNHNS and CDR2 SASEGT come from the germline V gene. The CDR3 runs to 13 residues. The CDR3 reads CASSESWGDTQYF.

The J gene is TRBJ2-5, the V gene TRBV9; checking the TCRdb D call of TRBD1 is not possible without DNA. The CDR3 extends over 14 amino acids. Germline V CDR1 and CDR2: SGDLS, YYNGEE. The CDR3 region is CASSRTGTEETQYF.

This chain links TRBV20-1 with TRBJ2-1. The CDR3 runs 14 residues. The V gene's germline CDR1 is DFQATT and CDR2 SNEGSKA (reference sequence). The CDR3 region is CSARGGISYNEQFF.

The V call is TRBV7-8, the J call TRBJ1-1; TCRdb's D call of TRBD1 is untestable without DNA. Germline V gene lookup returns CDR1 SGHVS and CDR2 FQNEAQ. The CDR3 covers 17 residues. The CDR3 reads CASSFGTAHRMNTEAFF.